This T cell receptor beta chain comes out of a study of graft-versus-host responses after intestinal transplantation. Study overall: Isolated intestinal, liver-intestinal, or multivisceral transplants had been given to the recipients. Tacrolimus and steroids were given for three to four years to all recipients after anti-thymocyte globulin induction.

Generated by immunoSEQ multiplex PCR, the TCRdb table keeps only in-frame clones and is missing some. Here the sample spans 95,000 to 110,000 clones, 93% being singletons. Findings of the study overall: Analysis identified GvH clones in recipient marrow, with some appearing first in ileum or blood. Across patients carrying graft-donor T cell macrochimerism, allografts held high graft-versus-host to host-versus-graft clonal ratios.

This CDR3 comprises 11 residues. Germline-derived CDR1 and CDR2 are SGHDT and YYEEEE. V lost 2 bases and J 7 bases, leaving 7 bases between the germline ends. With regard to this clone: Its cognate antigen is unknown.

The specimen was unstimulated CD8+ T cells sorted from spleen or lymph node cells, collected before intestinal transplant. This TCR was sampled from a human donor who received an intestinal transplant. The rearrangement links TRBV5-6 to TRBJ2-7; D uncertain. Written as DNA, the CDR3 is TGTGCCAGCAGCTTCGGTGAGGAGCAGTACTTC. This translates into CASSFGEEQYF.